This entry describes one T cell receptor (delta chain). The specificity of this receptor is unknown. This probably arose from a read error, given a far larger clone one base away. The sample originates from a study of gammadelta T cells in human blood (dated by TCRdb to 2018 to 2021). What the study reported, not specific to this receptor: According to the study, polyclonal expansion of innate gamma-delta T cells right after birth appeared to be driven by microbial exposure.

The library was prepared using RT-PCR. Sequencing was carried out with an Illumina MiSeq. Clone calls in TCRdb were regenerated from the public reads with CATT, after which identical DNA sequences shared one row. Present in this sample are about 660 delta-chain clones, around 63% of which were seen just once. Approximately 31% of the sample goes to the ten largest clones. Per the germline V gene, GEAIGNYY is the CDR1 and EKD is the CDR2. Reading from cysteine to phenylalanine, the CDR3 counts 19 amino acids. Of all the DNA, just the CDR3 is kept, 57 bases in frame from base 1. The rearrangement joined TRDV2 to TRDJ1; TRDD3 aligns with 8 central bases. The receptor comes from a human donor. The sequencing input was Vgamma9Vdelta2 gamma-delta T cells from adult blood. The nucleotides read TGTGCCTGTGACACCGTAGCCGGTCCTACGGGTGGGGGATCCGATAAACCCATCTTT. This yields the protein CACDTVAGPTGGGSDKPIF.